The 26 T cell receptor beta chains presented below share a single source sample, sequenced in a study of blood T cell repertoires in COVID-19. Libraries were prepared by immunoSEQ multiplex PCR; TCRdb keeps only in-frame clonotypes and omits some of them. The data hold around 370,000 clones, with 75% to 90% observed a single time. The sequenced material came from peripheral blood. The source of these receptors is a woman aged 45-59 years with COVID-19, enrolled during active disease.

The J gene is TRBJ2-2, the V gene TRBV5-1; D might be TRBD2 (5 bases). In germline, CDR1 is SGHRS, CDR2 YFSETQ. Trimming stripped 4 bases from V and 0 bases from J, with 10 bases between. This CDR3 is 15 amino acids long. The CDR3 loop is CASSRGAPNTGELFF. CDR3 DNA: TGCGCCAGCAGCCGGGGAGCCCCGAACACCGGGGAGCTGTTTTTT.

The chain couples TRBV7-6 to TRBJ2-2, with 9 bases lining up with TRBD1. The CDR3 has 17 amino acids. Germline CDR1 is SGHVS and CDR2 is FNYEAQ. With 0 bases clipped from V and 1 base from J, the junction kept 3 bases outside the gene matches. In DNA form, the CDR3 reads TGTGCCAGCAGCTTAGCCCTGGACAGGGGGAACACCGGGGAGCTGTTTTTT. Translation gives CASSLALDRGNTGELFF. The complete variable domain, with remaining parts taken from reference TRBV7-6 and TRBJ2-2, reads GAGVSQSPRYKVTKRGQDVALRCDPISGHVSLYWYRQALGQGPEFLTYFNYEAQQDKSGLPNDRFSAERPEGSISTLTIQRTEQRDSAMYRCASSLALDRGNTGELFFGEGSRLTVL.

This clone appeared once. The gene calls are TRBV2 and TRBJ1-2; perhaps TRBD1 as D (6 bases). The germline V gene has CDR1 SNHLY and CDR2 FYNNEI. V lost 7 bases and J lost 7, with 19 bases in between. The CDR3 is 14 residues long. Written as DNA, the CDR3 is TGTGCCAGCAACCGGGACATGGGACGACGTGGCTACACCTTC. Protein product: CASNRDMGRRGYTF.

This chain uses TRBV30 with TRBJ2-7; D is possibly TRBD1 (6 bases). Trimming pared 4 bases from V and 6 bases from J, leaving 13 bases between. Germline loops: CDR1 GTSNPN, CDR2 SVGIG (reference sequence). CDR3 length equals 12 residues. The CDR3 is CAWTQGKGEQYF. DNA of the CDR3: TGTGCCTGGACCCAGGGGAAGGGCGAGCAGTACTTC.

The CDR3 sequence is CAYPATGQAYGYTF. CDR3 nucleotides: TGTGCCTACCCCGCGACGGGACAGGCCTATGGCTACACCTTC. This chain joins TRBV30 and TRBJ1-2; 8 bases line up with TRBD1. The CDR3 consists of 14 residues. Germline V gene lookup returns CDR1 GTSNPN and CDR2 SVGIG (reference sequence). The junction had 11 bases not matched to a gene; V was cut back by 7 bases and J by 4 bases.

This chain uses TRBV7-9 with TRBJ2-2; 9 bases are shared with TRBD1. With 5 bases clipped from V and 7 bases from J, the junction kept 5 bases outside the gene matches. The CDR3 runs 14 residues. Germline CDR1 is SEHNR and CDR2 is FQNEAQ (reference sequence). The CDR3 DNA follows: TGTGCCAGCAGCAACGGGACAGGGTTCGGGGAGCTGTTTTTT. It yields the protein CASSNGTGFGELFF.

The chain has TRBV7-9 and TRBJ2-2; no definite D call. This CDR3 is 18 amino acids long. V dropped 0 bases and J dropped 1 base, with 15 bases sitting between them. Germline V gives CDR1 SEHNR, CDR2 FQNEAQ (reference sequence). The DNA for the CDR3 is TGTGCCAGCAGCTTAGCGCATATGGGTCGGGTGAACACCGGGGAGCTGTTTTTT. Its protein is CASSLAHMGRVNTGELFF.

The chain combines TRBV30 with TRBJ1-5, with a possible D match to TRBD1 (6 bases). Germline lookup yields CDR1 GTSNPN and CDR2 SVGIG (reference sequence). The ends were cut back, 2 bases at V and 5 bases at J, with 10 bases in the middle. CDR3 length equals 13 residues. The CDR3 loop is CAWSRSGDQPQHF. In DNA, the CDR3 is TGTGCCTGGAGTCGGTCAGGGGATCAGCCCCAGCATTTT.

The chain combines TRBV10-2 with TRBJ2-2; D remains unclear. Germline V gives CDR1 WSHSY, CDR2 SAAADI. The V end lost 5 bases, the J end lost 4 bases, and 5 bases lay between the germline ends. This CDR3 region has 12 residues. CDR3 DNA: TGCGCCAGCAGTTCCCTCACCGGGGAGCTGTTTTTT. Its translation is CASSSLTGELFF.

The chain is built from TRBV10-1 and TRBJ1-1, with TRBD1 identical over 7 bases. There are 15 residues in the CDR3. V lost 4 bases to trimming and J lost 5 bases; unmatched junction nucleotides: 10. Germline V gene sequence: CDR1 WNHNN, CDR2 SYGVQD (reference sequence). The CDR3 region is CASSAGNRGVTEAFF. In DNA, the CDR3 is TGCGCCAGCAGTGCGGGAAACAGGGGAGTTACTGAAGCTTTCTTT.

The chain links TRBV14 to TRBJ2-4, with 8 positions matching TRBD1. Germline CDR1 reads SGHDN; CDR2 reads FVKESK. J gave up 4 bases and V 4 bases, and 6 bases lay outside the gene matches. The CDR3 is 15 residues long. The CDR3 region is CASSLLGTGKNIQYF. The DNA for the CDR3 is TGTGCCAGCAGCCTCCTCGGGACAGGAAAAAACATTCAGTACTTC.

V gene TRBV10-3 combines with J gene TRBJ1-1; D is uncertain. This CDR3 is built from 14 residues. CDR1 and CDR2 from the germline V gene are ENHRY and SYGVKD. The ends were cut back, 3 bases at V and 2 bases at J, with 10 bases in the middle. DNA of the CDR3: TGTGCCATCAGTGAAAGTAGTCGAAACACTGAAGCTTTCTTT. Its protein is CAISESSRNTEAFF.

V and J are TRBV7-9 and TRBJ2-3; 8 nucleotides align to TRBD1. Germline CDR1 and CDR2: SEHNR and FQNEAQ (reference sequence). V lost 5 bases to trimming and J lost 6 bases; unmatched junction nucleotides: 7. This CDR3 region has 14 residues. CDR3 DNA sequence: TGTGCCAGCAGCGGACAGGGAAAGACGGATACGCAGTATTTT. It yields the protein CASSGQGKTDTQYF. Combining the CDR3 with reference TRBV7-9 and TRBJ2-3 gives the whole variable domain DTGVSQNPRHKITKRGQNVTFRCDPISEHNRLYWYRQTLGQGPEFLTYFQNEAQLEKSRLLSDRFSAERPKGSFSTLEIQRTEQGDSAMYLCASSGQGKTDTQYFGPGTRLTVL.

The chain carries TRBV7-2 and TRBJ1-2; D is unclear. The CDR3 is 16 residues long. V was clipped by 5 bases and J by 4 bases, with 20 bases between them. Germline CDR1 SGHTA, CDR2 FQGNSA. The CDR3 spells CASSPRYSEVTYGYTF. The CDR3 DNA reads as TGTGCCAGCAGCCCCCGATATTCTGAGGTGACCTATGGCTACACCTTC.

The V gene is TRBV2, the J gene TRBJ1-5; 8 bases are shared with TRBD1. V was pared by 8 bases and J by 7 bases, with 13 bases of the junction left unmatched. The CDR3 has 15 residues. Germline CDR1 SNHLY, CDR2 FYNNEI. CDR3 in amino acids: CASQQGVGVRQPQHF. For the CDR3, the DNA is TGTGCCAGCCAACAGGGGGTGGGTGTTAGGCAGCCCCAGCATTTT.

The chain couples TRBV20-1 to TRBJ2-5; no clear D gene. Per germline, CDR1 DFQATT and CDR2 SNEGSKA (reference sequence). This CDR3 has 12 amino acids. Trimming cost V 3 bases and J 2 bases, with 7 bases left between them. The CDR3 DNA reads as TGCAGTGCTAGTTATGAGCAAGAGACCCAGTACTTC. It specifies CSASYEQETQYF.

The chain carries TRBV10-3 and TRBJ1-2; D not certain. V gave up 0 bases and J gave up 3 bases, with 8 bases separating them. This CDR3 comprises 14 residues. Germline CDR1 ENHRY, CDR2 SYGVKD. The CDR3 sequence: CAISESEVDYGYTF. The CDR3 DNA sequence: TGTGCCATCAGTGAGTCAGAGGTAGACTATGGCTACACCTTC.

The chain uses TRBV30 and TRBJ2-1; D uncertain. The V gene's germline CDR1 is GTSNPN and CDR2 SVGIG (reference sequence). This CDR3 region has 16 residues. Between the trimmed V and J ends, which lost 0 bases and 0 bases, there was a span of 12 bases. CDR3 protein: CAWSVPPLSSYNEQFF. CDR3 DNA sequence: TGTGCCTGGAGTGTCCCCCCATTGAGCTCCTACAATGAGCAGTTCTTC.

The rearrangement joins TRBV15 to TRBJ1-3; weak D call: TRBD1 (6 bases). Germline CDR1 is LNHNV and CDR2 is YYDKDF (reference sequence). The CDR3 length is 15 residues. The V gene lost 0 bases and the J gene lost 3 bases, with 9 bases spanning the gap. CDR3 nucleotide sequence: TGTGCCACCAGCAGAGATAGGGGGATTGGAAACACCATATATTTT. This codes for CATSRDRGIGNTIYF.

CDR3 DNA sequence: TGCAGCGTCATTGTATGGGACAGGGGAATCTACGAGCAGTACTTC. It yields the protein CSVIVWDRGIYEQYF. J is TRBJ2-7 and V is TRBV29-1; 10 positions agree with TRBD1. V shed 6 bases, J shed 3 bases, and the junction held 11 bases outside the gene matches. CDR1 SQVTM and CDR2 ANQGSEA come from the germline V gene. CDR3 length: 15 amino acids.

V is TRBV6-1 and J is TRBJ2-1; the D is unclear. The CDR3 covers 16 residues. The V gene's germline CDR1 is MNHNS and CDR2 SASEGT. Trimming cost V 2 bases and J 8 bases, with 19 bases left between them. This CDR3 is CASSEMVAGPWDEQFF. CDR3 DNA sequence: TGTGCCAGCAGTGAAATGGTGGCAGGTCCTTGGGATGAGCAGTTCTTC.

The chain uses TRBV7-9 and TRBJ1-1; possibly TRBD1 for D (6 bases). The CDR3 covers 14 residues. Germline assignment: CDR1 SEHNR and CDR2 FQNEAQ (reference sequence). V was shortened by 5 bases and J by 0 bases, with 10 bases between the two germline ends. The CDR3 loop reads CASSIGQMNTEAFF. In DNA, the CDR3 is TGTGCCAGCAGCATAGGACAGATGAACACTGAAGCTTTCTTT.

CDR3 sequence: CAISDQGPNTEAFF. The CDR3 DNA reads TGTGCCATCAGTGATCAGGGGCCGAACACTGAAGCTTTCTTT. The chain is built from TRBV10-3 and TRBJ1-1; D is possibly TRBD1 (6 bases). Germline CDR1 is ENHRY and CDR2 is SYGVKD. CDR3 size: 14 residues. Trimming left V 3 bases short and J 1 base short, with 9 bases between.

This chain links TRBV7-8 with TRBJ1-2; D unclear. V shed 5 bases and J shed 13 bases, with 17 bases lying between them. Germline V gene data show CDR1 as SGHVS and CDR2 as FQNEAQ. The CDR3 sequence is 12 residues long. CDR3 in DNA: TGTGCCAGCAGCGGTGACGGCAGGCGCTCCACCTTC. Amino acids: CASSGDGRRSTF.

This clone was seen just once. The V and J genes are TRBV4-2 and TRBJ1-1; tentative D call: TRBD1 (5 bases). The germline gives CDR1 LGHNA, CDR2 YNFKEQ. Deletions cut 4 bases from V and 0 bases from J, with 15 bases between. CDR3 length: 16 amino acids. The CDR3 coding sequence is TGTGCCAGCAGCCTTCTAGGCGGGGCACTGAACACTGAAGCTTTCTTT. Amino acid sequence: CASSLLGGALNTEAFF.

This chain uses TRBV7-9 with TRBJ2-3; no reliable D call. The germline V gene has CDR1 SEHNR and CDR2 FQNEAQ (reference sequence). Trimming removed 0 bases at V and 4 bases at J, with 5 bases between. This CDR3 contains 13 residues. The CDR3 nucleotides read TGTGCCAGCAGCTTAGCCCTACCAGATACGCAGTATTTT. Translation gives CASSLALPDTQYF.